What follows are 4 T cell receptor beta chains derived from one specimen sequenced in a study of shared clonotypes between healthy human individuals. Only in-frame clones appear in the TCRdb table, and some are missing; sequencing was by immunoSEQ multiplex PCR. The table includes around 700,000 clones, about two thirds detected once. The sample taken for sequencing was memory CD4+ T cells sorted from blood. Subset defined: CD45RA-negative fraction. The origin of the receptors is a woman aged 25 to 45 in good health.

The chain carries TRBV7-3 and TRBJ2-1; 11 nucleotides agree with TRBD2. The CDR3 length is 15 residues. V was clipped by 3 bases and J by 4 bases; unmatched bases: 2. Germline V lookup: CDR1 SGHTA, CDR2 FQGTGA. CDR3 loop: CASSLTSGAYNEQFF. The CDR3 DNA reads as TGTGCCAGCAGCTTGACTAGCGGGGCATACAATGAGCAGTTCTTC.

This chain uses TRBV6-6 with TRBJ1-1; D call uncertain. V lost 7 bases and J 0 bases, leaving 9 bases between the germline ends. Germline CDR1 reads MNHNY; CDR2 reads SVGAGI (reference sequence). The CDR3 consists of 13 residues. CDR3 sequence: CASKIELNTEAFF. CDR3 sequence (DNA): TGTGCCAGCAAGATAGAGTTGAACACTGAAGCTTTCTTT.

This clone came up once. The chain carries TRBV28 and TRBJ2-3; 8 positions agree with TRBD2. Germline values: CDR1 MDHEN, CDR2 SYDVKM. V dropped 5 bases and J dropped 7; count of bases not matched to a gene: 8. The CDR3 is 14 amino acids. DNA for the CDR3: TGTGCCAGCAGTGGCGTCGGCGGGAGGTATACGCAGTATTTT. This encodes CASSGVGGRYTQYF.

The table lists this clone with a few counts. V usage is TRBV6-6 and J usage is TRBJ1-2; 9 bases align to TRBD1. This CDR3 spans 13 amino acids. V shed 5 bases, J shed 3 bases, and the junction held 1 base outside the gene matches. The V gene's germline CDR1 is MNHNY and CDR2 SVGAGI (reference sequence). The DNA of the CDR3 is TGTGCCAGCAGTCGGACAGGGGACTATGGCTACACCTTC. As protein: CASSRTGDYGYTF.